These 24 T cell receptor beta chains were sequenced from one sample in a study of blood T cell repertoires in COVID-19. This table comes from immunoSEQ multiplex PCR, and its TCRdb copy is limited to in-frame clones, with some not included. The profile shows under 200,000 clones, 70% to 85% of them singletons. The sequenced sample was peripheral blood. These TCRs come from a man in his 60s who had recovered from COVID-19.

This sequence joins TRBV13 and TRBJ2-4; D remains ambiguous. The V end lost 1 base, the J end lost 2 bases, and 9 bases lay between the germline ends. Germline loops: CDR1 PRHDT, CDR2 FYEKMQ (reference sequence). The CDR3 loop spans 15 amino acids. CDR3 DNA sequence: TGTGCCAGCAGCTTAGAAGCCGGTTCCAAAAACATTCAGTACTTC. Its translation: CASSLEAGSKNIQYF. Supplemented by reference TRBV13 and TRBJ2-4, the full variable domain reads AAGVIQSPRHLIKEKRETATLKCYPIPRHDTVYWYQQGPGQDPQFLISFYEKMQSDKGSIPDRFSAQQFSDYHSELNMSSLELGDSALYFCASSLEAGSKNIQYFGAGTRLSVL.

V gene TRBV2 combines with J gene TRBJ1-2, with TRBD1 identical over 11 bases. The length of the CDR3 is 14 residues. Looked up from germline, CDR1 is SNHLY and CDR2 is FYNNEI. V shed 10 bases, J shed 6 bases, and the junction held 10 bases outside the gene matches. The CDR3 reads CATSGQGGADGYTF. CDR3 bases: TGTGCCACCTCGGGACAGGGGGGTGCGGATGGCTACACCTTC.

The chain links TRBV6-5 to TRBJ1-2; no firm D call. Between the trimmed V and J ends, which lost 0 bases and 4 bases, there was a span of 12 bases. Germline lookup yields CDR1 MNHEY and CDR2 SVGAGI. The CDR3 runs to 15 residues. As DNA, the CDR3 is TGTGCCAGCAGTTACTCCTCAGGAAGTACCTATGGCTACACCTTC. It encodes CASSYSSGSTYGYTF.

This clone was seen only a few times. V gene TRBV6-5 combines with J gene TRBJ1-3; tentative D call: TRBD1 (5 bases). The CDR3 is made up of 13 amino acids. CDR1 and CDR2 from the germline V gene are MNHEY and SVGAGI. Trimming left V 7 bases short and J 2 bases short, with 9 bases between. CDR3 sequence (DNA): TGTGCCAGCAAAGCAGGGACTGGAAACACCATATATTTT. It is translated as CASKAGTGNTIYF.

This clone has only a few counts. The chain has TRBV3-1 (or the pseudogene TRBV3-2) and TRBJ2-2; 12 positions agree with TRBD2. CDR1 is LGHDT and CDR2 is YNNKEL in the germline V gene (reference sequence). The CDR3 runs to 17 residues. V dropped 3 bases and J dropped 6; count of bases not matched to a gene: 8. CDR3 sequence (DNA): TGTGCCAGCAGCCAGGGGACTTGGACTAGCGGGGCCGGGGAGCTGTTTTTT. Its translation is CASSQGTWTSGAGELFF.

The chain recombines TRBV24-1 with TRBJ2-2; the D gene is possibly TRBD1 (6 bases). This CDR3 region has 17 residues. Germline V gene data show CDR1 as KGHDR and CDR2 as SFDVKD. The V end was cut by 5 bases, the J end by 5 bases, with 20 bases between. DNA for the CDR3: TGTGCCACCAGTGCCCCCCTGGGGCAGGGGATGACCGGGGAGCTGTTTTTT. Translation gives CATSAPLGQGMTGELFF.

The chain recombines TRBV18 with TRBJ1-2; 9 positions agree with TRBD1. The germline gives CDR1 KGHSH, CDR2 LQKENI. The CDR3 spans 16 residues. Trimming took 4 bases from V and 7 from J; bases not matched to a gene: 13. CDR3 bases: TGTGCCAGCTCACAAACGGGACAGGGAGCCGGGGCTGGCTACACCTTC. Protein product: CASSQTGQGAGAGYTF.

This chain links TRBV9 with TRBJ1-2, with D perhaps TRBD1 (5 bases). The CDR3 spans 17 residues. CDR1 and CDR2 from the germline V gene are SGDLS and YYNGEE. The ends were cut back, 0 bases at V and 4 bases at J, with 19 bases in the middle. The CDR3: CASSVGSAGQPVYGYTF. CDR3 sequence (DNA): TGTGCCAGCAGCGTAGGATCCGCAGGGCAACCGGTCTATGGCTACACCTTC. Combining the CDR3 with reference TRBV9 and TRBJ1-2 gives the whole variable domain DSGVTQTPKHLITATGQRVTLRCSPRSGDLSVYWYQQSLDQGLQFLIQYYNGEERAKGNILERFSAQQFPDLHSELNLSSLELGDSALYFCASSVGSAGQPVYGYTFGSGTRLTVV.

The chain has TRBV7-2 and TRBJ2-7; TRBD2 aligns across 10 bases. This CDR3 spans 18 amino acids. V shed 1 base and J 6 bases; nucleotides not matched to a gene: 15. Germline V CDR1 and CDR2: SGHTA, FQGNSA. This chain's CDR3 is CASSLGVLAGGWLGEQYF. Written as DNA, the CDR3 is TGTGCCAGCAGCTTAGGGGTCTTAGCGGGGGGCTGGTTGGGCGAGCAGTACTTC.

J is TRBJ1-1 and V is TRBV27; D not certain. Per germline, CDR1 MNHEY and CDR2 SMNVEV (reference sequence). Trimming pared 10 bases from V and 1 base from J, leaving 16 bases between. The length of the CDR3 is 14 residues. CDR3 in amino acids: CATLTTGKNTEAFF. The CDR3 nucleotides are TGTGCCACCCTGACGACGGGGAAGAACACTGAAGCTTTCTTT.

The V gene is TRBV11-2, the J gene TRBJ1-1; no firm D call. In germline, CDR1 is SGHAT, CDR2 FQNNGV. The CDR3 is made up of 11 amino acids. V was clipped by 1 base and J by 8 bases, with 5 bases between them. The CDR3 here is CASSLGLEAFF. CDR3 bases: TGTGCCAGCAGCTTAGGTTTAGAAGCTTTCTTT.

The J gene is TRBJ2-7, the V gene TRBV2; TRBD2 agrees at 8 bases. Germline V gene sequence: CDR1 SNHLY, CDR2 FYNNEI. CDR3 length: 15 residues. With 3 bases clipped from V and 3 bases from J, the junction kept 7 bases outside the gene matches. The CDR3 coding sequence is TGTGCCAGCAGTGACGTCGGGGGGGCCGGCTACGAGCAGTACTTC. Its translation: CASSDVGGAGYEQYF.

The genes are TRBV5-1 and TRBJ1-6; 7 nucleotides line up with TRBD1. The J segment lost 4 bases and the V segment lost 2 bases, leaving 6 bases of the junction unmatched. Germline V gives CDR1 SGHRS, CDR2 YFSETQ. The CDR3 is 16 residues long. The CDR3 bases are TGCGCCAGCAGCTTTGAAGGACAGGCGTATAATTCACCCCTCCACTTT. Its translation is CASSFEGQAYNSPLHF.

This clone was detected once. The J gene is TRBJ2-3, the V gene TRBV10-3; 8 bases are a match to TRBD2. Germline assignment: CDR1 ENHRY and CDR2 SYGVKD. The CDR3 is 14 amino acids. V lost 10 bases to trimming and J lost 3 bases; unmatched junction nucleotides: 9. The CDR3 bases are TGTGCCACCCGGGGGGGGGTGGGGACAGATACGCAGTATTTT. It translates to CATRGGVGTDTQYF.

The chain uses TRBV6-5 and TRBJ2-5; possible D gene TRBD2, 5 bases. Germline V gene sequence: CDR1 MNHEY, CDR2 SVGAGI. V gave up 2 bases and J gave up 2 bases, with 9 bases separating them. The CDR3 has 14 residues. In DNA, the CDR3 is TGTGCCAGCAGTTACAGAAGACTACAAGAGACCCAGTACTTC. Protein: CASSYRRLQETQYF.

V is TRBV18 and J is TRBJ1-5; D is uncertain. The V gene lost 0 bases and the J gene lost 7 bases, with 7 bases spanning the gap. Germline-derived CDR1 and CDR2 are KGHSH and LQKENI. There are 13 residues in the CDR3. Here the CDR3 reads CASSPPEGQPQHF. Written as DNA, the CDR3 is TGTGCCAGCTCACCACCGGAGGGACAGCCCCAGCATTTT.

About this clone: Germline and junction disagree at one end, which may indicate a read error. The CDR3 region is CASSPSQGVIAGELFF. As DNA, the CDR3 is TGTGCTAGCAGCCCCAGCCAGGGGGTGATAGCCGGGGAGCTGTTTTTT. The chain is built from TRBV7-7 and TRBJ2-2; 7 positions agree with TRBD1. The CDR3 is made up of 16 amino acids. CDR1 is SSHAT and CDR2 is FNYEAQ in the germline V gene (reference sequence).

The chain has TRBV27 and TRBJ2-4; D is perhaps TRBD2 (5 bases). With 2 bases removed from V and 0 bases from J, the gap between germline ends came to 11 bases. This CDR3 region has 16 residues. Germline assignment: CDR1 MNHEY and CDR2 SMNVEV (reference sequence). The CDR3 sequence: CASSLPGNLAKNIQYF. In DNA form, the CDR3 reads TGTGCCAGCAGTTTACCGGGGAATCTAGCCAAAAACATTCAGTACTTC.

The chain employs TRBV7-8 and TRBJ2-7; D is ambiguous. The length of the CDR3 is 14 residues. Between the trimmed V and J ends, which lost 0 bases and 2 bases, there was a span of 8 bases. The germline gives CDR1 SGHVS, CDR2 FQNEAQ. CDR3 loop: CASSLAGHTYEQYF. DNA for the CDR3: TGTGCCAGCAGCTTAGCGGGCCACACCTACGAGCAGTACTTC. The full variable domain, with the rest looked up from reference TRBV7-8 and TRBJ2-7, is GAGVSQSPRYKVAKRGQDVALRCDPISGHVSLFWYQQALGQGPEFLTYFQNEAQLDKSGLPSDRFFAERPEGSVSTLKIQRTQQEDSAVYLCASSLAGHTYEQYFGPGTRLTVT.

The chain is built from TRBV7-2 and TRBJ2-4; 13 nucleotides match TRBD2. Per the germline V gene, CDR1 is SGHTA and CDR2 is FQGNSA. J lost 12 bases, V lost 4 bases, and 6 bases had no gene match. This CDR3 has 14 residues. The chain's CDR3 is CASSSRLAGGAQYF. The CDR3 DNA follows: TGTGCCAGCAGCTCCCGACTAGCGGGGGGAGCTCAGTACTTC. The complete variable domain, with remaining parts taken from reference TRBV7-2 and TRBJ2-4, reads GAGVSQSPSNKVTEKGKDVELRCDPISGHTALYWYRQSLGQGLEFLIYFQGNSAPDKSGLPSDRFSAERTGGSVSTLTIQRTQQEDSAVYLCASSSRLAGGAQYFGAGTRLSVL.

The chain has TRBV19 and TRBJ1-4; D not certain. The V end lost 6 bases, the J end lost 7 bases, and 9 bases lay between the germline ends. Germline CDR1 and CDR2: LNHDA and SQIVND (reference sequence). The length of the CDR3 is 12 residues. In nucleotides, the CDR3 is TGTGCCAGTAGCGTGGAGGGTGAAAAACTGTTTTTT. Its protein product is CASSVEGEKLFF.

For the CDR3, the DNA is TGTGCCAGCAGTTACCAGTGGGGGCCCACAGATACGCAGTATTTT. It translates to CASSYQWGPTDTQYF. The chain combines TRBV6-5 with TRBJ2-3; TRBD1 is a possible D gene (6 bases). Trimming cost V 2 bases and J 2 bases, with 11 bases left between them. The germline CDR1 and CDR2 sequences are MNHEY and SVGAGI. This CDR3 comprises 15 residues.

The chain employs TRBV6-5 and TRBJ2-1, with 9 bases that match TRBD2. This CDR3 is 15 amino acids long. With 4 bases clipped from V and 4 bases from J, the junction kept 5 bases outside the gene matches. Germline V CDR1 and CDR2: MNHEY, SVGAGI. CDR3 DNA: TGTGCCAGCAGTTCCTCTAGCGGGGCTTACAATGAGCAGTTCTTC. As protein: CASSSSSGAYNEQFF.

The rearrangement joins TRBV15 to TRBJ2-5, with TRBD1 matching 7 bases. V trimming: 4 bases; J trimming: 5 bases; junction bases outside the gene matches: 4. Germline V gene sequence: CDR1 LNHNV, CDR2 YYDKDF (reference sequence). The CDR3 extends over 13 amino acids. CDR3 nucleotide sequence: TGTGCCACCAGCATTCAGGGGGAGGAGACCCAGTACTTC. Amino acid sequence: CATSIQGEETQYF. Supplemented by reference TRBV15 and TRBJ2-5, the full variable domain reads DAMVIQNPRYQVTQFGKPVTLSCSQTLNHNVMYWYQQKSSQAPKLLFHYYDKDFNNEADTPDNFQSRRPNTSFCFLDIRSPGLGDTAMYLCATSIQGEETQYFGPGTRLLVL.